Listed here is a single T cell receptor (beta chain). CDR1 and CDR2 (germline): GTSNPN, SVGIG (reference sequence). This CDR3 spans 13 amino acids. V was pared by 4 bases and J by 6 bases, with 2 bases of the junction left unmatched. This record belongs to a study of CD8+ T cells in alopecia areata. Treatment indicated: oral pan-JAK inhibitor, 5-10 mg twice daily. Specimens obtained from alopecia areata patients comprised lesional scalp punch biopsies and peripheral blood. RNA was isolated and reverse transcribed to cDNA, the sequencing template. Sequencing was performed with immunoSEQ multiplex PCR; in TCRdb, only in-frame clones are kept and a portion is missing. The table records 150,000 to 200,000 clones, roughly three fifths of them present only once.

The sequenced sample was CD4+ T cells sorted from blood, obtained between weeks 49 and 50, from a patient treated with tofacitinib. The V call is TRBV30, the J call TRBJ2-3; 12 bases are a match to TRBD2. The TCR comes from a human donor with alopecia areata. CDR3 nucleotides: TGTGCCTGGACTAGCGGGGGGGCGGATACGCAGTATTTT. It codes for CAWTSGGADTQYF.